A single sample gave rise to the 16 T cell receptor beta chains below, sequenced in a study of blood T cell repertoires in COVID-19. Clones were sequenced by immunoSEQ multiplex PCR, and TCRdb holds only the in-frame ones, with some missing. The table shows just over 200,000 clones, with under 90% occurring only once. The specimen sequenced was peripheral blood. The receptors here all came from a man older than 75 with acute or convalescent COVID-19.

V gene TRBV19 combines with J gene TRBJ2-7; weak D call: TRBD1 (6 bases). Trimming stripped 11 bases from V and 2 bases from J, with 22 bases between. The CDR3 covers 15 residues. Germline V gene lookup returns CDR1 LNHDA and CDR2 SQIVND (reference sequence). The chain's CDR3 is CACPRRTDLTYEQYV. Written as DNA, the CDR3 is TGTGCCTGCCCCCGCCGGACAGACCTCACCTACGAGCAGTACGTC.

The rearrangement links TRBV14 to TRBJ2-7; D remains ambiguous. Germline CDR1 and CDR2: SGHDN and FVKESK. This CDR3 is 13 amino acids long. The V end was cut by 5 bases, the J end by 2 bases, with 10 bases between. The CDR3 sequence is CASSSSPTYEQYV. The CDR3 region has the DNA TGTGCCAGCAGCTCGAGCCCCACCTACGAGCAGTACGTC.

This chain uses TRBV10-2 with TRBJ1-2; TRBD1 matches 7 bases. V lost 3 bases and J lost 7; bases outside the gene matches: 5. There are 13 residues in the CDR3. Per the germline V gene, CDR1 is WSHSY and CDR2 is SAAADI. As DNA, the CDR3 is TGCGCCAGCAGTGACAAGGGGGCAGGTGGCTACACCTTC. Translated: CASSDKGAGGYTF.

The chain joins TRBV6-5 to TRBJ2-1, with 10 bases lining up with TRBD2. Germline V gene data show CDR1 as MNHEY and CDR2 as SVGAGI. V gave up 5 bases and J gave up 4 bases; unmatched junction bases: 2. CDR3 length: 14 residues. CDR3 region: CASSRTSGYNEQFF. CDR3 sequence (DNA): TGTGCCAGCAGTCGGACTAGCGGATACAATGAGCAGTTCTTC.

The V call is TRBV5-1, the J call TRBJ1-1; possible D gene TRBD1, 5 bases. The CDR3 contains 15 residues. Germline loops: CDR1 SGHRS, CDR2 YFSETQ. V was shortened by 3 bases and J by 0 bases, with 12 bases between the two germline ends. CDR3 residues: CASSSQGSLNTEAFF. CDR3 sequence (DNA): TGCGCCAGCAGCTCTCAGGGCAGCTTGAACACTGAAGCTTTCTTT.

This rearrangement joins TRBV19 to TRBJ1-2; TRBD1 matches 9 bases. The CDR3 contains 17 residues. In germline, CDR1 is LNHDA, CDR2 SQIVND (reference sequence). Germline trimming cut 7 bases from V and 4 bases from J; bases unmatched to any gene: 16. DNA for the CDR3: TGTGCCAGTACCTCGCTCGGGGGACAGGGAAGTTCCTATGGCTACACCTTC. Protein: CASTSLGGQGSSYGYTF.

The rearrangement uses TRBV5-1 and TRBJ2-2, with TRBD1 identical over 9 bases. CDR1 is SGHRS and CDR2 is YFSETQ in the germline V gene. The CDR3 runs 17 residues. V shed 4 bases and J 6 bases; nucleotides not matched to a gene: 13. CDR3 bases: TGCGCCAGCAGCGAAAACCTGGGACAGGGTTTCGCCGGGGAGCTGTTTTTT. Its translation is CASSENLGQGFAGELFF.

This chain joins TRBV6-5 and TRBJ1-4, with 10 nucleotides matching TRBD1. The CDR3 contains 15 residues. With 5 bases clipped from V and 7 bases from J, the junction kept 7 bases outside the gene matches. Germline lookup yields CDR1 MNHEY and CDR2 SVGAGI. CDR3 DNA sequence: TGTGCCAGCAGTCACCCGACAGGGGGCGTTGAAAAACTGTTTTTT. Translation: CASSHPTGGVEKLFF.

This clone appeared once. The chain recombines TRBV5-1 with TRBJ2-7; TRBD2 matches at 9 bases. Germline CDR1 reads SGHRS; CDR2 reads YFSETQ. The V gene end was trimmed by 6 bases and the J gene end by 4 bases; junction bases not matched to a gene: 11. CDR3 length: 15 residues. CDR3 loop: CASNLGGRANYEQYF. CDR3 DNA sequence: TGCGCCAGCAATCTCGGCGGGAGGGCTAATTACGAGCAGTACTTC.

The gene calls are TRBV30 and TRBJ2-1, with TRBD2 matching over 10 bases. From germline, CDR1 is GTSNPN and CDR2 SVGIG (reference sequence). The CDR3 sequence is 16 residues long. V shed 2 bases and J 5 bases; nucleotides not matched to a gene: 9. DNA for the CDR3: TGTGCCTGGAGTTTCCGAACTAGCGGGGTCAACAATGAGCAGTTCTTC. Protein sequence: CAWSFRTSGVNNEQFF. Combining the CDR3 with reference TRBV30 and TRBJ2-1 gives the whole variable domain SQTIHQWPATLVQPVGSPLSLECTVEGTSNPNLYWYRQAAGRGLQLLFYSVGIGQISSEVPQNLSASRPQDRQFILSSKKLLLSDSGFYLCAWSFRTSGVNNEQFFGPGTRLTVL.

This clone appeared once. The chain employs TRBV6-5 and TRBJ2-7, with 10 bases lining up with TRBD1. Per the germline V gene, CDR1 is MNHEY and CDR2 is SVGAGI. V trimming: 5 bases; J trimming: 2 bases; junction bases outside the gene matches: 6. This CDR3 is built from 15 residues. CDR3 DNA sequence: TGTGCCAGCAGTAACCCGGGACAGGGGACCTACGAGCAGTACGTC. Translating gives CASSNPGQGTYEQYV.

The chain recombines TRBV3-1 (or the pseudogene TRBV3-2) with TRBJ1-5; D is unclear. Trimming stripped 4 bases from V and 3 bases from J, with 7 bases between. The CDR3 runs to 13 residues. Per the germline V gene, CDR1 is LGHDT and CDR2 is YNNKEL (reference sequence). In DNA, the CDR3 is TGTGCCAGCAGCCGAGGGTCCAATCAGCCCCAGCATTTT. Residues: CASSRGSNQPQHF.

The rearrangement joins TRBV29-1 to TRBJ2-4; 13 bases match TRBD2. The ends lost 4 bases at V and 8 bases at J; junction bases unmatched: 11. Germline CDR1 is SQVTM and CDR2 is ANQGSEA. This CDR3 comprises 16 residues. The CDR3 bases are TGCAGCGTTGCGGCGCCCGGGACTAGCGGGAAGGACATTCAGTACTTC. This codes for CSVAAPGTSGKDIQYF.

In DNA form, the CDR3 reads TGTGCCAGCTCACCGACTACTGTGGCCTCCTACGAGCAGTACTTC. Protein: CASSPTTVASYEQYF. The chain has TRBV18 and TRBJ2-7; tentative D call: TRBD2 (5 bases). There are 15 residues in the CDR3. Trimming cost V 3 bases and J 0 bases, with 12 bases left between them. Looked up from germline, CDR1 is KGHSH and CDR2 is LQKENI.

CDR3 DNA: TGCGCCAGCAGCTCCCTGAGTAACGCCGAGCAGTACTTC. This translates into CASSSLSNAEQYF. This rearrangement joins TRBV5-1 to TRBJ2-7; no clear D gene. Per the germline V gene, CDR1 is SGHRS and CDR2 is YFSETQ. This CDR3 is built from 13 residues. V lost 3 bases and J 6 bases, leaving 13 bases between the germline ends.

The chain has TRBV5-1 and TRBJ2-5; TRBD2 agrees at 7 bases. Per the germline V gene, CDR1 is SGHRS and CDR2 is YFSETQ. The CDR3 contains 14 residues. Trimming took 4 bases from V and 4 from J; bases not matched to a gene: 7. The DNA for the CDR3 is TGCGCCAGCAGCCCAGGACTAGAGGGAGAGACCCAGTACTTC. Its protein product is CASSPGLEGETQYF. The full variable domain, completed using reference TRBV5-1 and TRBJ2-5, is KAGVTQTPRYLIKTRGQQVTLSCSPISGHRSVSWYQQTPGQGLQFLFEYFSETQRNKGNFPGRFSGRQFSNSRSEMNVSTLELGDSALYLCASSPGLEGETQYFGPGTRLLVL.